Shown below are 14 T cell receptor beta chains from a single sample sequenced in a study of blood T cell repertoires in COVID-19. Clones were sequenced by immunoSEQ multiplex PCR, and TCRdb holds only the in-frame ones, with some missing. The sample has about 120,000 clones; 86% are singletons. Sequencing was done on a sample of peripheral blood. These receptors all stem from a man between 35 and 55 years old with acute or convalescent COVID-19.

This clone was detected once. The chain is built from TRBV30 and TRBJ1-4, with D unclear. The CDR3 is made up of 13 amino acids. Per the germline V gene, CDR1 is GTSNPN and CDR2 is SVGIG (reference sequence). V was pared by 6 bases and J by 0 bases, with 8 bases between. DNA of the CDR3: TGTGCCTGCAACGGAGCAACTAATGAAAAACTGTTTTTT. Translating gives CACNGATNEKLFF.

J is TRBJ1-3 and V is TRBV7-6, with D perhaps matching TRBD1 (6 bases). The CDR3 runs to 15 residues. V dropped 5 bases and J dropped 1 base, with 12 bases sitting between them. Germline CDR1 reads SGHVS; CDR2 reads FNYEAQ. The CDR3 protein is CASSTRTESGNTIYF. CDR3 DNA: TGTGCCAGCAGCACCAGGACAGAGTCTGGAAACACCATATATTTT.

V and J are TRBV7-8 and TRBJ2-1; D possibly corresponds to TRBD1 (6 bases). The CDR3 contains 11 residues. The V end was cut by 5 bases, the J end by 12 bases, with 11 bases between. The germline V gene has CDR1 SGHVS and CDR2 FQNEAQ. CDR3 in amino acids: CASSQGYMQFF. The CDR3 nucleotides read TGTGCCAGCAGCCAGGGGTATATGCAGTTCTTC.

The genes are TRBV27 and TRBJ2-4; D is uncertain. Germline V lookup: CDR1 MNHEY, CDR2 SMNVEV (reference sequence). The CDR3 length is 13 residues. Trimming stripped 6 bases from V and 1 base from J, with 7 bases between. Written as DNA, the CDR3 is TGTGCCAGCAGCCCCGCGGCCAAAAACATTCAGTACTTC. The encoded protein is CASSPAAKNIQYF.

V usage is TRBV5-1 and J usage is TRBJ1-2, with D unclear. V lost 0 bases, J lost 2 bases, and 8 bases lay in between. This CDR3 comprises 14 residues. Germline values: CDR1 SGHRS, CDR2 YFSETQ. CDR3 sequence reads: CASSLDRGNYGYTF. CDR3 bases: TGCGCCAGCAGCTTGGACAGAGGGAACTATGGCTACACCTTC.

The rearrangement joins TRBV9 to TRBJ2-1; 7 bases align to TRBD2. V lost 1 base, J lost 6 bases, and 7 bases stayed unmatched. This CDR3 comprises 15 residues. CDR1 and CDR2 from the germline V gene are SGDLS and YYNGEE. The DNA for the CDR3 is TGTGCCAGCAGCGTAAGCGGGGTAACTCCCAATGAGCAGTTCTTC. Translated: CASSVSGVTPNEQFF. Using reference TRBV9 and TRBJ2-1 for the parts outside the CDR3, the full variable domain is DSGVTQTPKHLITATGQRVTLRCSPRSGDLSVYWYQQSLDQGLQFLIQYYNGEERAKGNILERFSAQQFPDLHSELNLSSLELGDSALYFCASSVSGVTPNEQFFGPGTRLTVL.

This rearrangement joins TRBV9 to TRBJ1-2; D perhaps matches TRBD1 (5 bases). Trimming stripped 1 base from V and 7 bases from J, with 11 bases between. The CDR3 is 13 amino acids. Germline V gives CDR1 SGDLS, CDR2 YYNGEE. CDR3 protein: CASSVRQGVGYTF. The DNA for the CDR3 is TGTGCCAGCAGCGTAAGACAAGGGGTTGGCTACACCTTC.

The rearrangement uses TRBV19 and TRBJ1-1; TRBD1 matches at 9 bases. Germline CDR1 reads LNHDA; CDR2 reads SQIVND (reference sequence). V shed 4 bases, J shed 3 bases, and the junction held 6 bases outside the gene matches. The CDR3 consists of 15 residues. The CDR3 DNA reads TGTGCCAGTAGTAGTAAACAGGGGGCGGACACTGAAGCTTTCTTT. Its protein product is CASSSKQGADTEAFF.

The chain combines TRBV5-4 with TRBJ2-5; 12 bases are shared with TRBD1. Germline trimming cut 2 bases from V and 5 bases from J; bases unmatched to any gene: 4. Germline CDR1 SGHNT, CDR2 YYREEE (reference sequence). The CDR3 consists of 15 residues. The CDR3 here is CASSFGDRGRETQYF. CDR3 DNA sequence: TGTGCCAGCAGCTTTGGGGACAGGGGGCGGGAGACCCAGTACTTC.

The chain uses TRBV6-5 and TRBJ1-1; perhaps TRBD1 as D (6 bases). The V gene lost 0 bases and the J gene lost 6 bases, with 11 bases spanning the gap. The CDR3 extends over 14 amino acids. Germline CDR1 is MNHEY and CDR2 is SVGAGI. The CDR3 nucleotides read TGTGCCAGCAGTTACTCTTCAGGGGTATCTGAAGCTTTCTTT. Its translation is CASSYSSGVSEAFF.

The rearrangement uses TRBV19 and TRBJ2-5; no clear D gene. The germline gives CDR1 LNHDA, CDR2 SQIVND (reference sequence). V lost 6 bases and J lost 3, with 5 bases in between. The CDR3 runs 11 residues. In DNA, the CDR3 is TGTGCCAGTAGACACGAAGAGACCCAGTACTTC. Translated, it gives CASRHEETQYF.

The chain is built from TRBV5-1 and TRBJ1-6; 10 bases line up with TRBD1. The CDR3 runs 15 residues. Germline V gene sequence: CDR1 SGHRS, CDR2 YFSETQ. The V and J ends lost 3 bases and 5 bases, in that order; junction bases with no gene match: 2. This CDR3 is CASSWDRGDNSPLHF. CDR3 nucleotide sequence: TGCGCCAGCAGCTGGGACAGGGGTGATAATTCACCCCTCCACTTT.

This clone was found a few times. CDR3 DNA sequence: TGTGCCAGCAGCGCCGTGACAGGGCTCACTGAAGCTTTCTTT. This encodes CASSAVTGLTEAFF. This rearrangement joins TRBV9 to TRBJ1-1, with TRBD1 matching 7 bases. The length of the CDR3 is 14 residues. Germline CDR1 reads SGDLS; CDR2 reads YYNGEE. V dropped 3 bases and J dropped 4; count of bases not matched to a gene: 6.

This clone was seen a handful of times. The rearrangement uses TRBV3-1 (or the pseudogene TRBV3-2) and TRBJ1-5; D remains ambiguous. The CDR3 is 13 amino acids. V was trimmed by 4 bases and J by 7 bases, leaving 11 bases between them. CDR1 LGHDT and CDR2 YNNKEL come from the germline V gene (reference sequence). The CDR3 is CASSPTGLQPQHF. The CDR3 bases are TGTGCCAGCAGCCCGACGGGTCTACAGCCCCAGCATTTT.